Included here is one T cell receptor (beta chain) sequence, with context. The sample belongs to a study of blood T cell repertoires in COVID-19. Study-level information: Sites across the United States, Italy and Spain contributed samples from acute and convalescent COVID-19.

TCRdb keeps only in-frame clones here, not all; method: immunoSEQ multiplex PCR. In the table there are 200,000 to 250,000 clones, 88% of which are singletons. The length of the CDR3 is 16 residues. Germline-derived CDR1 and CDR2 are SGHDN and FVKESK. The junction had 7 bases not matched to a gene; V was cut back by 2 bases and J by 5 bases. The chain has TRBV14 and TRBJ1-2, with TRBD1 matching 11 bases. Sequencing was carried out using PBMCs or T cells enriched from blood (not recorded which). This receptor was identified in a woman aged 25 to 39 who had recovered from COVID-19. The chain's CDR3 is CASSQQMGQGVYGYTF. DNA of the CDR3: TGTGCCAGCAGCCAACAAATGGGACAGGGGGTTTATGGCTACACCTTC.